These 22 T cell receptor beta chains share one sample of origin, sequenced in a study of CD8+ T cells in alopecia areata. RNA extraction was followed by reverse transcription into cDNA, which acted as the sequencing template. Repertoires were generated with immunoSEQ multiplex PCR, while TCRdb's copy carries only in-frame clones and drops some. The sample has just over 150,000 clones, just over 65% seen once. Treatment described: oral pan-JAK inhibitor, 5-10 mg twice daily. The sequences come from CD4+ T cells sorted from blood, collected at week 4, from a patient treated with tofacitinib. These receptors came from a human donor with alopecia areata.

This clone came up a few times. CDR3 sequence reads: CSGGLAGEETQYF. CDR3 nucleotide sequence: TGCAGCGGGGGACTAGCGGGGGAAGAGACCCAGTACTTC. This chain connects TRBV29-1 to TRBJ2-5, with TRBD2 matching 14 bases. V trimming: 7 bases; J trimming: 3 bases; junction bases outside the gene matches: 1. The CDR3 is 13 amino acids. Germline CDR1 is SQVTM and CDR2 is ANQGSEA.

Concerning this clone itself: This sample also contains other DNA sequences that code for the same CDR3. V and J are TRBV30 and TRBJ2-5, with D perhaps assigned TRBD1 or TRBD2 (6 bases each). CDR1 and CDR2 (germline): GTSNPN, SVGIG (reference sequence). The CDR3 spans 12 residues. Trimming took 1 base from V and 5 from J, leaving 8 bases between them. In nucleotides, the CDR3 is TGTGCCTGGAGTGGGGGGGCTGAGACCCAGTACTTC. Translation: CAWSGGAETQYF.

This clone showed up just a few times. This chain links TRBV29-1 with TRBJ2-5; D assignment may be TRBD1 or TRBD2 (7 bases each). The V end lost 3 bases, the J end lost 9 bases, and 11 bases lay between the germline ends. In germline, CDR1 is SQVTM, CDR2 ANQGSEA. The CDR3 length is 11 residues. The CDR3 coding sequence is TGCAGCGTTGACCAGGGGGGGCCCCAGTACTTC. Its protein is CSVDQGGPQYF.

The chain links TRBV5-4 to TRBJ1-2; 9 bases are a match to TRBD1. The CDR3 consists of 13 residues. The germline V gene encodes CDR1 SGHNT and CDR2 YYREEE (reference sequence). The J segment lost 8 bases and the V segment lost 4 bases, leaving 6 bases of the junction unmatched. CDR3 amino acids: CASSPPTGGGYTF. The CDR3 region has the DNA TGTGCCAGCAGCCCTCCGACAGGGGGAGGCTACACCTTC.

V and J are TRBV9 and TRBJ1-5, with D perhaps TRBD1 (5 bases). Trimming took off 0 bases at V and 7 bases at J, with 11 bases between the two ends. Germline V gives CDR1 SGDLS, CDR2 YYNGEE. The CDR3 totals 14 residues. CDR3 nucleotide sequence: TGTGCCAGCAGCGTAGGCCCAGGGACCCAGCCCCAGCATTTT. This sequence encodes CASSVGPGTQPQHF. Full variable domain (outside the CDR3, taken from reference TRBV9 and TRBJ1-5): DSGVTQTPKHLITATGQRVTLRCSPRSGDLSVYWYQQSLDQGLQFLIQYYNGEERAKGNILERFSAQQFPDLHSELNLSSLELGDSALYFCASSVGPGTQPQHFGDGTRLSIL.

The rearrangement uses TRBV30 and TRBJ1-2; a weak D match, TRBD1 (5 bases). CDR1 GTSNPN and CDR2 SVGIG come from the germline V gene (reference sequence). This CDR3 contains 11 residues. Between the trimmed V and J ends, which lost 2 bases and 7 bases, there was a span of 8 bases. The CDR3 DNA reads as TGTGCCTGGAGTATTGGGGCTGGCTACACCTTC. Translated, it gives CAWSIGAGYTF.

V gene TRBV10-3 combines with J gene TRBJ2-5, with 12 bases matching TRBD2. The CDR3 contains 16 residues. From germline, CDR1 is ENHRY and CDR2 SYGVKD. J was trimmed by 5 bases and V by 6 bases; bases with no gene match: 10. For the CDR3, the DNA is TGTGCCATCAGCTTCGAACTAGCGGGGGGAGGCGAGACCCAGTACTTC. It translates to CAISFELAGGGETQYF.

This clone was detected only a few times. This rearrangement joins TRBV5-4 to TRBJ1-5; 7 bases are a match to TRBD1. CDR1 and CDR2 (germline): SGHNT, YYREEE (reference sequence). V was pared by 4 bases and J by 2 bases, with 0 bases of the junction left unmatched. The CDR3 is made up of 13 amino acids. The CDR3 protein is CASSQGGNQPQHF. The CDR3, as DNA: TGTGCCAGCAGCCAGGGGGGCAATCAGCCCCAGCATTTT.

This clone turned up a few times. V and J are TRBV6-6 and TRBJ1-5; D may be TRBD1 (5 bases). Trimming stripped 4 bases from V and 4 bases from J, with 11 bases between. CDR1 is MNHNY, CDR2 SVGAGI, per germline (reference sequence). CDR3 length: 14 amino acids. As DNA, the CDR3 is TGTGCCAGCAGTTCGGGACTGCCTAATCAGCCCCAGCATTTT. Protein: CASSSGLPNQPQHF.

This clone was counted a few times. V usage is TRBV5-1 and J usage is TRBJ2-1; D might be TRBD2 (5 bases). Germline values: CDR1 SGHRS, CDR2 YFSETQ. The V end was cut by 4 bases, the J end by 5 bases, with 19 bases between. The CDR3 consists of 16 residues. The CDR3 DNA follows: TGCGCCAGCAGCCAAATGTGGTGGAGCGGCGACAATGAGCAGTTCTTC. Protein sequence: CASSQMWWSGDNEQFF. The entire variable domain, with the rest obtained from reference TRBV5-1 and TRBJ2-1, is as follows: KAGVTQTPRYLIKTRGQQVTLSCSPISGHRSVSWYQQTPGQGLQFLFEYFSETQRNKGNFPGRFSGRQFSNSRSEMNVSTLELGDSALYLCASSQMWWSGDNEQFFGPGTRLTVL.

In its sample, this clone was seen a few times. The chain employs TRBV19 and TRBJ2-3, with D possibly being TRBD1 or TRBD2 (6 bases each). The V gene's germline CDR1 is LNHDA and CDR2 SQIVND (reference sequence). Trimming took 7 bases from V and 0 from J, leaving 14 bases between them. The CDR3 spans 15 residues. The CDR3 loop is CASNPFGGSTDTQYF. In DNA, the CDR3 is TGTGCCAGTAATCCTTTCGGGGGCAGCACAGATACGCAGTATTTT.

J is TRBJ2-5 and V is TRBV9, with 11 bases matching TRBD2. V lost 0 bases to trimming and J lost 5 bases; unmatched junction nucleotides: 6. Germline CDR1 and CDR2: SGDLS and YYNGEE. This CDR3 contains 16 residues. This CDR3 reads CASSVEGLAVLETQYF. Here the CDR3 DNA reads TGTGCCAGCAGCGTAGAGGGACTAGCGGTTCTGGAGACCCAGTACTTC. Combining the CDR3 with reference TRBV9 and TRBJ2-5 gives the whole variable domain DSGVTQTPKHLITATGQRVTLRCSPRSGDLSVYWYQQSLDQGLQFLIQYYNGEERAKGNILERFSAQQFPDLHSELNLSSLELGDSALYFCASSVEGLAVLETQYFGPGTRLLVL.

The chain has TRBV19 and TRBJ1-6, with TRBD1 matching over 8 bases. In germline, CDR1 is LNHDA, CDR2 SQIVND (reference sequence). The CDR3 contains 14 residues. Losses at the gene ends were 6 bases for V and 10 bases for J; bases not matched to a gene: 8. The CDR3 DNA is TGTGCCAGTAGCCCGGACAGGGCTAACTCACCCCTCCACTTT. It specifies CASSPDRANSPLHF.

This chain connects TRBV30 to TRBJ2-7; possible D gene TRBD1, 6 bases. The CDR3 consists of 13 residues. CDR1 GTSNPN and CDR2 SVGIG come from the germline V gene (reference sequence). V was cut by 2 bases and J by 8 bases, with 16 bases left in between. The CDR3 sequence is CAWSPDSFPKQYF. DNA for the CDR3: TGTGCCTGGAGTCCGGACAGCTTTCCGAAGCAGTACTTC. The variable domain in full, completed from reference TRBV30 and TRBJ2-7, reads SQTIHQWPATLVQPVGSPLSLECTVEGTSNPNLYWYRQAAGRGLQLLFYSVGIGQISSEVPQNLSASRPQDRQFILSSKKLLLSDSGFYLCAWSPDSFPKQYFGPGTRLTVT.

The CDR3 region has the DNA TGTGCCTGGAGTGCCCCCCGGGGGGAGCAGTACTTC. Its protein product is CAWSAPRGEQYF. The chain uses TRBV30 and TRBJ2-7; D may be TRBD2 (6 bases). V lost 1 base and J lost 7, with 11 bases in between. CDR1 is GTSNPN, CDR2 SVGIG, per germline (reference sequence). The CDR3 has 12 amino acids.

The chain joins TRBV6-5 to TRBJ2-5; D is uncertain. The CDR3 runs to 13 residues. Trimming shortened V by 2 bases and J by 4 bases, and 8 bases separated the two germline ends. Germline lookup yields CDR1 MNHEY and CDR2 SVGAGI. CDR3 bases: TGTGCCAGCAGTTACATCCCCTCAGAGACCCAGTACTTC. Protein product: CASSYIPSETQYF.

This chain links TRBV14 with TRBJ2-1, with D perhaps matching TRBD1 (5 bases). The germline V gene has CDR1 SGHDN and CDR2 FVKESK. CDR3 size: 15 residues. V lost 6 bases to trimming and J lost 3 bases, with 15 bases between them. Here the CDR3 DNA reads TGTGCCAGCAGTCAAACAGGCGGAGTCTACAATGAGCAGTTCTTC. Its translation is CASSQTGGVYNEQFF. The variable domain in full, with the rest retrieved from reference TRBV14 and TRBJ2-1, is EAGVTQFPSHSVIEKGQTVTLRCDPISGHDNLYWYRRVMGKEIKFLLHFVKESKQDESGMPNNRFLAERTGGTYSTLKVQPAELEDSGVYFCASSQTGGVYNEQFFGPGTRLTVL.

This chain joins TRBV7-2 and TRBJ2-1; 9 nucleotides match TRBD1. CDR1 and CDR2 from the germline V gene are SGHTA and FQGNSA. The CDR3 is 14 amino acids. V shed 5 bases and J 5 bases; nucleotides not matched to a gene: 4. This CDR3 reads CASSAWTGDNEQFF. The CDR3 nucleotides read TGTGCCAGCAGCGCCTGGACAGGGGACAATGAGCAGTTCTTC.

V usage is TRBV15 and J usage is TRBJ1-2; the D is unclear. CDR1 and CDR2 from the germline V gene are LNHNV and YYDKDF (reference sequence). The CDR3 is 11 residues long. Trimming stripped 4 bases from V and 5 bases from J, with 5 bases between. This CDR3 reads CATSTGYGYTF. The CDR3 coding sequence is TGTGCCACCAGCACAGGTTATGGCTACACCTTC. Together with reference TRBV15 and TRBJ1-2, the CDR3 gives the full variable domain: DAMVIQNPRYQVTQFGKPVTLSCSQTLNHNVMYWYQQKSSQAPKLLFHYYDKDFNNEADTPDNFQSRRPNTSFCFLDIRSPGLGDTAMYLCATSTGYGYTFGSGTRLTVV.

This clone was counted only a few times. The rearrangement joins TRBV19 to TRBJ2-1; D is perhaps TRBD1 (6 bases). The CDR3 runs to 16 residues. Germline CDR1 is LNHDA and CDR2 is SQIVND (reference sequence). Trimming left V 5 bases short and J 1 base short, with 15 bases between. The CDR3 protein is CASSANRARSYNEQFF. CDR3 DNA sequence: TGTGCCAGTAGTGCCAACAGGGCCCGATCCTACAATGAGCAGTTCTTC.

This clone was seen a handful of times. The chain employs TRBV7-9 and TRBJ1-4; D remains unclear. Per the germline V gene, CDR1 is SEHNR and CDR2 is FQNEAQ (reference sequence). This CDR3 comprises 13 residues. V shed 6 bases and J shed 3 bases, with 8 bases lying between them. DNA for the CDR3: TGTGCCAGCAGGGAGGGAGCTAATGAAAAACTGTTTTTT. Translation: CASREGANEKLFF.

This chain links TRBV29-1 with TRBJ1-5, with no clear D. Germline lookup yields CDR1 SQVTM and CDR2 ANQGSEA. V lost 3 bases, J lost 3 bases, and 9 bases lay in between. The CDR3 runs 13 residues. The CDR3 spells CSVDPGFNQPQHF. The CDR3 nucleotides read TGCAGCGTTGATCCAGGTTTCAATCAGCCCCAGCATTTT.